This T cell receptor beta chain comes out of a study of long-term antiretroviral therapy in people with HIV. Unmatched junction bases numbered 11, after V lost 3 bases and J lost 5 bases. This CDR3 spans 16 amino acids. Germline loops: CDR1 SSHAT, CDR2 FNYEAQ (reference sequence). They ran version v3.0 of the immunoSEQ assay at survey level. Assay: immunoSEQ multiplex PCR; the TCRdb copy retains only in-frame clones and omits some. Here the sample spans tens of thousands of clones, 70% to 90% being singletons. Sequencing was performed on unsorted PBMCs, taken 2.7 to 2.9 years before starting antiretroviral therapy. The chain has TRBV7-7 and TRBJ2-5; 8 bases match TRBD1. This sequence was found in a woman in her twenties or thirties with HIV. The CDR3, as DNA: TGTGCCAGCAGCTTGCGCCGGGCAGGGGGCAGTGAGACCCAGTACTTC. This sequence encodes CASSLRRAGGSETQYF.